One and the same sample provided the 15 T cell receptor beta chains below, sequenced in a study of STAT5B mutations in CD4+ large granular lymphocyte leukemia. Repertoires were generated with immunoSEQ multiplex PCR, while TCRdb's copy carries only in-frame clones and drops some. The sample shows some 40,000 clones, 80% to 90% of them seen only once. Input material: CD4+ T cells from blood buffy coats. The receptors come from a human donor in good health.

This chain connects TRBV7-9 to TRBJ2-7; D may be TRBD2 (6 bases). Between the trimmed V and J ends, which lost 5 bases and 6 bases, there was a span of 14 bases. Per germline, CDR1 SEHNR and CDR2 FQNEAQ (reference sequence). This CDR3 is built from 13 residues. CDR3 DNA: TGTGCCAGCAGCCCGGCGGGACTTCGCGAGCAGTACTTC. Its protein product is CASSPAGLREQYF.

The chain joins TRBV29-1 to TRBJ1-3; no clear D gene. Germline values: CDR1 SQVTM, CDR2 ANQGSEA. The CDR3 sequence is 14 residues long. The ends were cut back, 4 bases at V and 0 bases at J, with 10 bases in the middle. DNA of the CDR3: TGCAGCGTTGTGAGTGGGGACTCTGGAAACACCATATATTTT. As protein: CSVVSGDSGNTIYF.

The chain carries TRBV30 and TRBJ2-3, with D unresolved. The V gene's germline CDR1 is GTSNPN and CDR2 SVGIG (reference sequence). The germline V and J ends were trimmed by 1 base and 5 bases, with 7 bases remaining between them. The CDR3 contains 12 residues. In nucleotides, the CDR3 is TGTGCCTGGAGTGCTCTGGAAGATACGCAGTATTTT. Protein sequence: CAWSALEDTQYF.

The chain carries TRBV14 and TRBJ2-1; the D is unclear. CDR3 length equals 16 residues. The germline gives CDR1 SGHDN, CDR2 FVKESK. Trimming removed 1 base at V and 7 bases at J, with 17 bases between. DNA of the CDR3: TGTGCCAGCAGCCAAGTTATTTGGGGTTTGTTGAATGAGCAGTTCTTC. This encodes CASSQVIWGLLNEQFF.

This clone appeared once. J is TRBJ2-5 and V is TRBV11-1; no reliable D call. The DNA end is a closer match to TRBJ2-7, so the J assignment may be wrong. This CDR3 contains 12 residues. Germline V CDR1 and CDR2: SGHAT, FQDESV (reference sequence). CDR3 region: CASSLAGYEQYF. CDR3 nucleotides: TGTGCCAGCAGCTTAGCGGGGTACGAGCAGTACTTC.

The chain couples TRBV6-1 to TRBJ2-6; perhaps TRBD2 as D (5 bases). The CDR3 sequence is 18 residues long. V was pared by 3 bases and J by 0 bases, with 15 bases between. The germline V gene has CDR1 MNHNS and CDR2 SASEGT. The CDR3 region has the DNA TGTGCCAGCAGTGAGGACTGGTACCGTAGCTCTGGGGCCAACGTCCTGACTTTC. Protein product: CASSEDWYRSSGANVLTF.

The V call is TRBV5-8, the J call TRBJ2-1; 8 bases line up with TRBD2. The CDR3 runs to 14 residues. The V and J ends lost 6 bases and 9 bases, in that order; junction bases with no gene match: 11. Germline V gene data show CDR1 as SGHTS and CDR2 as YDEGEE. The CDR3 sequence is CASKWSGGPLEQFF. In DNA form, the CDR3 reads TGTGCCAGCAAATGGTCGGGGGGGCCCCTTGAGCAGTTCTTC.

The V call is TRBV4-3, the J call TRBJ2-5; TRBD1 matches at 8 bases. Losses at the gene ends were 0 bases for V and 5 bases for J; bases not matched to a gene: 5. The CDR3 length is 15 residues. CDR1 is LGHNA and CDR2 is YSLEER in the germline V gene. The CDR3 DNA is TGCGCCAGCAGCCAAGATCAGGGGGCCAGGGAGACCCAGTACTTC. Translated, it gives CASSQDQGARETQYF.

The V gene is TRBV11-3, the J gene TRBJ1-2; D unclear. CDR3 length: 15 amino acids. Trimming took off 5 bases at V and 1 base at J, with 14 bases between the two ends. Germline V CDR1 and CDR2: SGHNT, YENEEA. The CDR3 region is CASSPHSTVNYGYTF. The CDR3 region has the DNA TGTGCCAGCAGCCCACATTCGACTGTTAACTATGGCTACACCTTC.

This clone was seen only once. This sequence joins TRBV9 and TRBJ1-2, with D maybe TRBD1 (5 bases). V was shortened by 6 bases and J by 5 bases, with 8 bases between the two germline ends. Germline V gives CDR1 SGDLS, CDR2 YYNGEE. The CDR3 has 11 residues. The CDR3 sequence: CASNGGYGYTF. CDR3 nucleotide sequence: TGTGCCAGCAACGGGGGGTATGGCTACACCTTC. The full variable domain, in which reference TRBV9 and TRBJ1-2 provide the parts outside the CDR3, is DSGVTQTPKHLITATGQRVTLRCSPRSGDLSVYWYQQSLDQGLQFLIQYYNGEERAKGNILERFSAQQFPDLHSELNLSSLELGDSALYFCASNGGYGYTFGSGTRLTVV.

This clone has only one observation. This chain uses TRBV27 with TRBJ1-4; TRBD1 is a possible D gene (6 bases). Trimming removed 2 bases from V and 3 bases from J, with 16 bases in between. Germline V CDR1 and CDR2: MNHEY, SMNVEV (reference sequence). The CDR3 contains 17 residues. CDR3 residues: CASSLRNTGRANEKLFF. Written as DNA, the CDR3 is TGTGCCAGCAGTTTACGGAACACAGGGAGGGCTAATGAAAAACTGTTTTTT.

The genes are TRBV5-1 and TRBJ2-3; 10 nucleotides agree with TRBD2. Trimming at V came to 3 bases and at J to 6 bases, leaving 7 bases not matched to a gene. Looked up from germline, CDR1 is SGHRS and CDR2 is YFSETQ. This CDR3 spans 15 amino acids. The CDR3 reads CASSSFTSGADTQYF. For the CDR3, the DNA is TGCGCCAGCAGCTCCTTTACTAGCGGGGCTGATACGCAGTATTTT.

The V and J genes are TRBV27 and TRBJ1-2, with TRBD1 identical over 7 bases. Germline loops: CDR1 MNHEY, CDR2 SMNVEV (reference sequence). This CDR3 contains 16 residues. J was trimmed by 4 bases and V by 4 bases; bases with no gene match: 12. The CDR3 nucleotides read TGTGCCAGCAGTTCCCTAGAGGCAGGGGACAGCTATGGCTACACCTTC. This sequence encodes CASSSLEAGDSYGYTF.

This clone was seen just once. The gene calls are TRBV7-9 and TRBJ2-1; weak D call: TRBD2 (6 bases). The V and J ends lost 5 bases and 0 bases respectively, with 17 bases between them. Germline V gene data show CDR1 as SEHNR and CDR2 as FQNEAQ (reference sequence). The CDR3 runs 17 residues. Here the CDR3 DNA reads TGTGCCAGCAGCGGACATAGGGCGGGGAGCTCCTACAATGAGCAGTTCTTC. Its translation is CASSGHRAGSSYNEQFF.

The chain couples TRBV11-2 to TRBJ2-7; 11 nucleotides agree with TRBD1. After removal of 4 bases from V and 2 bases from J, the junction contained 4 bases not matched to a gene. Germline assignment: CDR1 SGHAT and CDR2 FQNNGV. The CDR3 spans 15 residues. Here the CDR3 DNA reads TGTGCCAGCAGCTCGGGGACAGGGGGGCCCTACGAGCAGTACTTC. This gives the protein CASSSGTGGPYEQYF.